The 10 T cell receptor beta chains presented below share a single source sample, sequenced in a study of Ad26.COV2.S vaccination and SARS-CoV-2 variants. Treatment reported: 15 to 20 received Ad26.COV2.S at low or high dose, single or two shots; about five received placebo; per-sample allocation not given. At day 63 after the first vaccine or placebo injection, samples were drawn. TCRdb's table, derived via immunoSEQ multiplex PCR, lists solely in-frame clones and lacks some. The sample consists of about 370,000 clones, around 91% of them appearing once. The sample was peripheral blood, taken in a trial of Ad26.COV2.S vaccine versus placebo. All receptors come from a person between 18 and 59 years old who received the Ad26.COV2.S COVID-19 vaccine or a placebo.

J is TRBJ1-4 and V is TRBV30; 8 bases map to TRBD1. V lost 1 base and J lost 7; bases outside the gene matches: 8. CDR1 and CDR2 from the germline V gene are GTSNPN and SVGIG (reference sequence). CDR3 length equals 15 residues. The CDR3 nucleotides read TGTGCCTGGAGTGCCAACAGGGGGGGGATTGAAAAACTGTTTTTT. Its protein is CAWSANRGGIEKLFF.

The chain has TRBV29-1 and TRBJ1-1, with D perhaps TRBD1 (6 bases). There are 10 residues in the CDR3. CDR1 is SQVTM and CDR2 is ANQGSEA in the germline V gene. CDR3: CGGANTEAFF. CDR3 nucleotides: TGCGGGGGCGCGAACACTGAAGCTTTCTTT.

This chain connects TRBV4-2 to TRBJ1-5; D gene unclear. This CDR3 comprises 16 residues. Germline assignment: CDR1 LGHNA and CDR2 YNFKEQ. Trimming took 0 bases from V and 4 from J, leaving 13 bases between them. CDR3 protein: CASSQDNRGGNQPQHF. The CDR3 bases are TGTGCCAGCAGCCAAGATAACCGGGGTGGGAATCAGCCCCAGCATTTT.

The J gene is TRBJ2-7, the V gene TRBV7-9; TRBD2 agrees at 7 bases. Losses at the gene ends were 5 bases for V and 2 bases for J; bases not matched to a gene: 9. Germline V gene data show CDR1 as SEHNR and CDR2 as FQNEAQ (reference sequence). The CDR3 covers 15 residues. The CDR3 sequence: CASSPLAGVTYEQYF. In nucleotides, the CDR3 is TGTGCCAGCAGCCCCCTTGCGGGGGTCACCTACGAGCAGTACTTC.

The V and J genes are TRBV30 and TRBJ2-1, with 9 bases lining up with TRBD2. J lost 5 bases, V lost 3 bases, and 2 bases had no gene match. The germline gives CDR1 GTSNPN, CDR2 SVGIG (reference sequence). This CDR3 region has 13 residues. The CDR3 region has the DNA TGTGCCTGGAGGGGCGGGAGGGACAATGAGCAGTTCTTC. It encodes CAWRGGRDNEQFF.

The V call is TRBV4-3, the J call TRBJ1-4; D perhaps matches TRBD1 (6 bases). V shed 4 bases and J shed 7 bases, with 16 bases lying between them. Germline V gene sequence: CDR1 LGHNA, CDR2 YSLEER. The CDR3 consists of 15 residues. The CDR3 is CASSPRRDTGEKLFF. The DNA for the CDR3 is TGCGCCAGCAGCCCTAGGAGGGACACTGGTGAAAAACTGTTTTTT.

This chain links TRBV28 with TRBJ1-5, with 11 bases identical to TRBD1. Germline V gene data show CDR1 as MDHEN and CDR2 as SYDVKM. CDR3 size: 16 residues. With V trimmed by 6 bases and J by 2 bases, 6 bases remained unmatched. For the CDR3, the DNA is TGTGCCAGCAGAAGGACAGGGGGCGCCGGCAATCAGCCCCAGCATTTT. It translates to CASRRTGGAGNQPQHF.

CDR3 loop: CASSQDLPSGTLSNEQYF. DNA for the CDR3: TGTGCCAGCAGCCAAGACCTCCCAAGCGGGACCTTGAGCAACGAGCAGTACTTC. The chain uses TRBV4-2 and TRBJ2-7, with 7 bases aligning to TRBD2. Trimming cost V 0 bases and J 5 bases; bases outside gene matches: 16. CDR1 is LGHNA, CDR2 YNFKEQ, per germline. This CDR3 has 18 residues.

This clone occurred once. The chain recombines TRBV28 with TRBJ2-1; D is perhaps TRBD1 (5 bases). This CDR3 has 13 amino acids. Trimming stripped 5 bases from V and 8 bases from J, with 13 bases between. The V gene's germline CDR1 is MDHEN and CDR2 SYDVKM. This CDR3 is CASSIQGPDEQFF. CDR3 in DNA: TGTGCCAGCAGTATCCAGGGTCCCGATGAGCAGTTCTTC.

The chain is built from TRBV27 and TRBJ1-6; D remains ambiguous. The V end was cut by 0 bases, the J end by 9 bases, with 15 bases between. CDR1 and CDR2 from the germline V gene are MNHEY and SMNVEV (reference sequence). This CDR3 is built from 16 residues. The CDR3 spells CASSLSGLGVGSPLHF. CDR3 DNA: TGTGCCAGCAGTTTATCAGGACTAGGTGTGGGTTCACCCCTCCACTTT.